This T cell receptor (beta chain) was captured by sequencing in a study of OX40 agonist ivuxolimab in advanced cancers. About the study: Patients were treated with intravenous ivuxolimab, dosed at 0.01 to 10 mg/kg and infused every 2 weeks. Patients undergoing dose escalation presented with hepatocellular carcinoma, melanoma, renal cell or head and neck cancer. Cohort: 82.7% men, mean age about 62, aged about 23 to 80.

The table came from immunoSEQ multiplex PCR; TCRdb's copy has only in-frame clones and leaves some out. The sample lists some 86,000 clones, about 86% seen once, with 6.5% in the top ten. V was cut by 4 bases and J by 2 bases, with 15 bases left in between. The CDR3 length is 17 residues. Looked up from germline, CDR1 is MNHNS and CDR2 is SASEGT. This clonotype was obtained from an adult with an advanced solid tumor such as melanoma, head and neck, liver or kidney cancer. The material was CD4+ or CD8+ T cells sorted from blood, obtained in a trial of the OX40 agonist ivuxolimab. The gene calls are TRBV6-1 and TRBJ2-6; D might be TRBD1 (6 bases). The CDR3 sequence is CASSATGNLAGANVLTF. The CDR3 region has the DNA TGTGCCAGCAGTGCAACAGGGAATTTGGCTGGGGCCAACGTCCTGACTTTC.